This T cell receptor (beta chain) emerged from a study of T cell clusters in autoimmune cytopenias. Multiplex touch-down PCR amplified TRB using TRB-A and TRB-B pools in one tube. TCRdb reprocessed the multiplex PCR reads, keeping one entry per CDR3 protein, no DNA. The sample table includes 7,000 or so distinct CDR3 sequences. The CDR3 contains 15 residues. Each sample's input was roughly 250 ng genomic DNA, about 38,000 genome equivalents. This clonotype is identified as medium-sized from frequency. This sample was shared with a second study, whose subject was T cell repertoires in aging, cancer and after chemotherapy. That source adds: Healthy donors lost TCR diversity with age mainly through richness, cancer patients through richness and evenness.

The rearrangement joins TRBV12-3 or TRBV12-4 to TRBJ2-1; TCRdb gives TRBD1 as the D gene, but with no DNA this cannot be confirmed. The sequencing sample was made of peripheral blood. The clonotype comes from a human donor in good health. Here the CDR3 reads CASSLSGGGYNEQFF.